The clone carrying this TCR beta chain has just a few counts. The antigen is unknown. Treg sorting used a CD4+CD25+CD127-/low gate. Full-length variable regions came from constant-region reverse primers plus semi-nested Nested Universal Primer A PCR. Via MiXCR, TCRdb re-called the 5' RACE reads, giving one row per CDR3 protein. This table holds 50,000 to 70,000 distinct CDR3 sequences, around 21% found once. The study, taken as a whole, reports: The TCR gene usage of tumor memory CD4+ T cells clustered together with blood and lymph node memory CD4+ cells and with lymph node naive CD4+ cells. Larger-cohort validation covered only one TCR beta V-J rearrangement. Tumor Treg TCRs overlapped most with tumor naive CD4+ cells.

Germline CDR1 and CDR2: SGHVS and FNYEAQ. Trimming took 5 bases from V and 1 from J, leaving 8 bases between them. The CDR3 covers 13 residues. The receptor was derived from a female donor with breast cancer. The J gene is TRBJ1-1, the V gene TRBV7-6, with a weak D call TRBD1 (6 bases). Sequencing was carried out using tumor-infiltrating Tregs sorted from the breast tumor. The CDR3: CASSRQENTEAFF. The CDR3 region has the DNA TGTGCCAGCAGCAGACAGGAGAACACTGAAGCTTTCTTT.